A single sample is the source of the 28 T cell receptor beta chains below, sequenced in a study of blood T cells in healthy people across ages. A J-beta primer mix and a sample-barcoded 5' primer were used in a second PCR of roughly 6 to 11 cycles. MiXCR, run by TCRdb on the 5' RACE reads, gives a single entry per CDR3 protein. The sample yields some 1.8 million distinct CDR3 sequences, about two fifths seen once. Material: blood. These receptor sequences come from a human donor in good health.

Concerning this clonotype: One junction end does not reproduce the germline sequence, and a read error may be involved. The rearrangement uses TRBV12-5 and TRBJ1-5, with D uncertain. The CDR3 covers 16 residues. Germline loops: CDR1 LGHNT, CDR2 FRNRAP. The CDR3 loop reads CASAFSTETDNRPQHF. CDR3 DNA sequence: TGTGCTAGTGCCTTTTCAACCGAGACTGACAATCGGCCCCAGCATTTT.

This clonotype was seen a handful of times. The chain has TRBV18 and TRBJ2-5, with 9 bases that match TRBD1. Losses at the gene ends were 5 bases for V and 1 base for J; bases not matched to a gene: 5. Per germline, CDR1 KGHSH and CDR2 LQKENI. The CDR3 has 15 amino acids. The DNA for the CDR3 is TGTGCCAGCTCAGTAGGACAGGGGATCCAAGAGACCCAGTACTTC. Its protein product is CASSVGQGIQETQYF.

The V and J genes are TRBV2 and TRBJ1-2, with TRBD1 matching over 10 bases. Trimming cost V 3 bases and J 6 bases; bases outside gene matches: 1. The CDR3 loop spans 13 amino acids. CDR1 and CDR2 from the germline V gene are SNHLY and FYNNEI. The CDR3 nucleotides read TGTGCCAGCAGTGACGACAGGGGGCATGGCTACACCTTC. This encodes CASSDDRGHGYTF.

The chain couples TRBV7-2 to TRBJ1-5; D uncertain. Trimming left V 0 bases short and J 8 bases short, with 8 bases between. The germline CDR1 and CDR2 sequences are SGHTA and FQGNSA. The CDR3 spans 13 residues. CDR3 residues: CASSLASWEPQHF. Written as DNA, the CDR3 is TGTGCCAGCAGCTTAGCGTCTTGGGAGCCCCAGCATTTT.

The CDR3, as DNA: TGTGCCAGCAGTTATCCGACGGGGGGCCCTAGCACAGATACGCAGTATTTT. This translates into CASSYPTGGPSTDTQYF. The chain is built from TRBV6-2 or TRBV6-3 and TRBJ2-3; D might be TRBD2 (7 bases). CDR3 length: 17 amino acids. Trimming took off 3 bases at V and 0 bases at J, with 16 bases between the two ends. Germline-derived CDR1 and CDR2 are MNHEY and SVGEGT.

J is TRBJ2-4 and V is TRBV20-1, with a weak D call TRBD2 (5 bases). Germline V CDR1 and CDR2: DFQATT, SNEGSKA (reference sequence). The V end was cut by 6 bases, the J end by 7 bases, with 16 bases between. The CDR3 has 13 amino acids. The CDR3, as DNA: TGCAGTGCCCGGATTAGCGTAGGGAACATTCAGTACTTC. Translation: CSARISVGNIQYF.

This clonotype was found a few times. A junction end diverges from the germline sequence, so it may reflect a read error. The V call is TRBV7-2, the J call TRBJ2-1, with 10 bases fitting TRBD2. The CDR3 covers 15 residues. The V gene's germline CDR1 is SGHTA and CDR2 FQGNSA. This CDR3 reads CASGFSSGGAGEQFF. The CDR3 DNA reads TGTGCCAGCGGCTTCTCCAGCGGGGGGGCGGGTGAGCAGTTCTTC.

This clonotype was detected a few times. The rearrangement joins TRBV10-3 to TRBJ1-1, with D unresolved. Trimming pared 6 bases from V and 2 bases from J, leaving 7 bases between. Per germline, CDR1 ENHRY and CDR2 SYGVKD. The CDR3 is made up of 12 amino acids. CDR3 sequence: CAISGFNTEAFF. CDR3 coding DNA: TGTGCCATCAGCGGTTTTAACACTGAAGCTTTCTTT.

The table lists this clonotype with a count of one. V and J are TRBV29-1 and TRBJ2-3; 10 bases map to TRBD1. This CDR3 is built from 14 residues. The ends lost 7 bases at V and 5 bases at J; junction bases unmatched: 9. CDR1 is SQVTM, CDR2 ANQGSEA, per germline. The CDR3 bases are TGCAGCGCAGCCGACAGGGGGCCGGAAGATACGCAGTATTTT. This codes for CSAADRGPEDTQYF.

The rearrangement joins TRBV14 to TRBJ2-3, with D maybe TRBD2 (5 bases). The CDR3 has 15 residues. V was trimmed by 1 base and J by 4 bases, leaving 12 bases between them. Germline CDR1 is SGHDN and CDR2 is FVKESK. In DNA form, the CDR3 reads TGTGCCAGCAGCCAAGGTTCGGGGATCTCAGATACGCAGTATTTT. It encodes CASSQGSGISDTQYF.

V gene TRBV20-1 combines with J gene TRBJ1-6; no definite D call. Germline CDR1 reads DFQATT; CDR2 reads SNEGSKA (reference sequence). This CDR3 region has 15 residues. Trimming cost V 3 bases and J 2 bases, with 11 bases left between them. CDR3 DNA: TGCAGTGCTAGTCCATCTTTTACCTATAATTCACCCCTCCACTTT. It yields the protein CSASPSFTYNSPLHF.

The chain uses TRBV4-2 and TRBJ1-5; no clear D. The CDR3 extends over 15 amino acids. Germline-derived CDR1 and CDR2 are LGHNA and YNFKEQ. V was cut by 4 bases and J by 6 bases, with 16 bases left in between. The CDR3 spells CASSLLVREAQPQHF. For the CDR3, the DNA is TGTGCCAGCAGCCTGCTGGTAAGGGAGGCTCAGCCCCAGCATTTT.

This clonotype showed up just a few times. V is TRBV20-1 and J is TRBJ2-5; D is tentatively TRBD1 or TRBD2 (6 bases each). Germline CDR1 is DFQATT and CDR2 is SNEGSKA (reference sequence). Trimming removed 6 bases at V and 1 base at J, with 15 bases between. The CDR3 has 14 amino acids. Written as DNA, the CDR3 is TGCAGTGCCCGTGGGGGCGGGGCCCAAGAGACCCAGTACTTC. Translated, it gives CSARGGGAQETQYF.

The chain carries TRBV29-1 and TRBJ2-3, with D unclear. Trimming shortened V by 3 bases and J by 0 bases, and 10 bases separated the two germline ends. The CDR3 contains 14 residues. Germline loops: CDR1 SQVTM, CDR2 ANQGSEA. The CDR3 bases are TGCAGCGTTGAGATGGGCGGAAGCACAGATACGCAGTATTTT. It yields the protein CSVEMGGSTDTQYF.

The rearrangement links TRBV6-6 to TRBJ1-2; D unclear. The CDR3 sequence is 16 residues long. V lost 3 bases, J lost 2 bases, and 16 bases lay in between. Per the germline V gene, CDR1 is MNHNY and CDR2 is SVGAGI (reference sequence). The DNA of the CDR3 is TGTGCCAGCAGTTATCCTGGTCAGGTTGAGAACTATGGCTACACCTTC. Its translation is CASSYPGQVENYGYTF.

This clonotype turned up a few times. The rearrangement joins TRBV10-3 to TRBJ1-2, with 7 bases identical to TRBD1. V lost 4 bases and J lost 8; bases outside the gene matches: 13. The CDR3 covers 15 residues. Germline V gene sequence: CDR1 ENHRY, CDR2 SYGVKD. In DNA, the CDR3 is TGTGCCATCAGTGCGAATGACAGGGAGTTTGGAGGCTACACCTTC. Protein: CAISANDREFGGYTF.

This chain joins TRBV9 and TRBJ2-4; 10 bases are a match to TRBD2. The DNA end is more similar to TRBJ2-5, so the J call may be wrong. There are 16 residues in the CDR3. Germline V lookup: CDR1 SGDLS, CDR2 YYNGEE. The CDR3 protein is CASSDRDSGGFETQYF. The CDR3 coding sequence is TGTGCCAGCAGCGACCGAGATAGCGGGGGGTTCGAGACCCAGTACTTC.

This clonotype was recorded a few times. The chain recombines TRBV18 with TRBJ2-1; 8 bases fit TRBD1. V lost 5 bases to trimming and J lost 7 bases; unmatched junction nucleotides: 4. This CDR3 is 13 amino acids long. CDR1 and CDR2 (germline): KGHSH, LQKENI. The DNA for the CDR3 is TGTGCCAGCTCAGCGGACAGGGAGAATGAGCAGTTCTTC. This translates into CASSADRENEQFF.

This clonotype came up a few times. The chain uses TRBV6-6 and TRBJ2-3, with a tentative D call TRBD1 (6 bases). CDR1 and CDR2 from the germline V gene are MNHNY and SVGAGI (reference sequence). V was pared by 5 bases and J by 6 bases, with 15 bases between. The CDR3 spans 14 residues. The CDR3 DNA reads TGTGCCAGCAGTCAACAGGGTTGGTCGGATACGCAGTATTTT. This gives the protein CASSQQGWSDTQYF.

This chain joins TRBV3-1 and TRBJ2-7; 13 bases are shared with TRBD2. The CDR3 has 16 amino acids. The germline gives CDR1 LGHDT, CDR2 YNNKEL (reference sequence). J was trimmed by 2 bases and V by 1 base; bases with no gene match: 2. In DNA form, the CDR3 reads TGTGCCAGCAGCCAAGTGGGGACTAGCGGGGCCTACGAGCAGTACTTC. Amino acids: CASSQVGTSGAYEQYF.

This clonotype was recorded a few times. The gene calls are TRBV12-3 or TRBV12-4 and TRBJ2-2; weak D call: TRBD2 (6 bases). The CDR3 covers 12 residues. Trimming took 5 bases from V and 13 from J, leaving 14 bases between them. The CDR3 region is CASSQTPEGLFF. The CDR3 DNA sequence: TGTGCCAGCAGTCAAACACCGGAGGGGCTGTTTTTT.

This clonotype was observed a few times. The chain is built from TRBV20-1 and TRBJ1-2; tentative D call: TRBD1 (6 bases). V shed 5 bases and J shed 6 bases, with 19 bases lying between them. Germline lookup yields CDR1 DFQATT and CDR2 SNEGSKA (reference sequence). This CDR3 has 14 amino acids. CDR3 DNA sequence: TGCAGTGCTCAGGTCCAGGGGAGATGGGATGGCTACACCTTC. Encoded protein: CSAQVQGRWDGYTF.

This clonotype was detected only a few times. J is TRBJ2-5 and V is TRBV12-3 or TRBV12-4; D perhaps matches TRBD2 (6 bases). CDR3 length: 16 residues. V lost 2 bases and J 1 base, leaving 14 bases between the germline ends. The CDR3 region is CASSLSGGGSQETQYF. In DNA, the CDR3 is TGTGCCAGCAGTTTATCTGGCGGAGGGTCCCAAGAGACCCAGTACTTC.

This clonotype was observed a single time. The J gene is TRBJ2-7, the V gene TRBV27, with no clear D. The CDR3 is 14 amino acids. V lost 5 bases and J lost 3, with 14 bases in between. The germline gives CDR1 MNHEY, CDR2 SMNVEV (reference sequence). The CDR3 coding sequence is TGTGCCAGCAGTCCCGACGAGAGAGGCTACGAGCAGTACTTC. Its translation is CASSPDERGYEQYF.

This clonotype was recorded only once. This CDR3 reads CSARIWASEISLGEQFF. CDR3 DNA sequence: TGCAGTGCTAGAATCTGGGCTAGCGAGATTTCGTTAGGTGAGCAGTTCTTC. The chain employs TRBV20-1 and TRBJ2-1; TRBD2 is a possible D gene (6 bases). There are 17 residues in the CDR3. Trimming stripped 2 bases from V and 9 bases from J, with 26 bases between. Germline CDR1 reads DFQATT; CDR2 reads SNEGSKA (reference sequence).

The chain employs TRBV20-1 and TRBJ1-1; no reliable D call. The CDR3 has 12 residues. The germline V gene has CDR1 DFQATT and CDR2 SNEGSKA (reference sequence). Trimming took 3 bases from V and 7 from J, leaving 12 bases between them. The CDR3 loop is CSARDDGVEAFF. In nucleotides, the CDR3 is TGCAGTGCTAGGGATGACGGGGTTGAAGCTTTCTTT.

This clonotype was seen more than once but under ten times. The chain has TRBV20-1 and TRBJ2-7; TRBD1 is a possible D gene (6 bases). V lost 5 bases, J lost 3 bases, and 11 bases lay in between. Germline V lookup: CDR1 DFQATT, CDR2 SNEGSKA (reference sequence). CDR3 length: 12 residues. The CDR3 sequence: CSADRSYYEQYF. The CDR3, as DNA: TGCAGTGCTGACAGGAGTTACTACGAGCAGTACTTC.

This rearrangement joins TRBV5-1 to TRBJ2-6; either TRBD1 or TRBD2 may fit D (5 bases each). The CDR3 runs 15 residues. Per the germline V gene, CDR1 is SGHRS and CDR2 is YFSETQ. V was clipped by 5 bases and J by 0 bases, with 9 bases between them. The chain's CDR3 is CASSWDPSGANVLTF. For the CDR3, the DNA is TGCGCCAGCAGTTGGGACCCCTCTGGGGCCAACGTCCTGACTTTC.